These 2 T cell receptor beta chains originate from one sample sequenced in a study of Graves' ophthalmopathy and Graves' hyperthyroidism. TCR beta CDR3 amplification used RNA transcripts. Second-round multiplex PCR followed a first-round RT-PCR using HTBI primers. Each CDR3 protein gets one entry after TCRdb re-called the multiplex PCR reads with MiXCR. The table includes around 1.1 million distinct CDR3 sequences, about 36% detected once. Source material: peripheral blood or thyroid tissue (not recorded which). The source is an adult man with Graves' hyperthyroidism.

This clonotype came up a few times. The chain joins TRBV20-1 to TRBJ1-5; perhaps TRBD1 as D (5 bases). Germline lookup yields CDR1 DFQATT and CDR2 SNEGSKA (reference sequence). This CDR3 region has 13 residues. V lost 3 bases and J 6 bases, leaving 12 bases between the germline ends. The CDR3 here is CSASPGVAQPQHF. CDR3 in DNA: TGCAGTGCTAGTCCGGGGGTGGCTCAGCCCCAGCATTTT.

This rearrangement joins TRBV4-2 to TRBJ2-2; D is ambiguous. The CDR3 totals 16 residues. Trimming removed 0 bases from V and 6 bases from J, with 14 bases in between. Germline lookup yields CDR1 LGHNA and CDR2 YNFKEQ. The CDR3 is CASSQEGAPLAGELFF. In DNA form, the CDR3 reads TGTGCCAGCAGCCAAGAAGGAGCGCCTCTTGCCGGGGAGCTGTTTTTT.